The clone carrying this TCR beta chain has only one observation. The data were taken from a study of metastatic and nonmetastatic thyroid tumors. The CDR3 spans 14 residues. V was trimmed by 1 base and J by 1 base, leaving 7 bases between them. Germline-derived CDR1 and CDR2 are SEHNR and FQNEAQ (reference sequence). In the original workflow: Across clinicopathological groups, CDR3 differences served as the basis for building a distant-metastasis classifier for papillary thyroid cancer. With MiXCR, TCRdb called clones anew from the PCR reads. The V and J calls and clone size come from TCRdb's table, not from the authors' own analysis. The sample shows fewer than 40,000 clones, about 15% of them seen only once. Every patient was untreated before thyroid surgery.

V and J are TRBV7-9 and TRBJ1-1; D unresolved. Sequencing was performed on blood. The clonotype comes from a male donor with papillary thyroid cancer or a benign thyroid nodule (not recorded which). Some clones in this sample may be carry-over from other donors' samples. CDR3 region: CASSLVGENTEAFF. DNA of the CDR3: TGTGCCAGCAGCTTAGTGGGCGAGAACACTGAAGCTTTCTTT.